The sequence of this T cell receptor (beta chain) was determined in a study of regulatory T cells in long-lasting Graves disease. Time point meaning: newly diagnosed GD, antithyroid drugs for less than 3 months. Isolated PBMC RNA provided the starting material for the TCR library. With iRepertoire HTBI primers and Arm-PCR of CDR3 regions, TCR beta libraries were built. Each CDR3 protein is one row after TCRdb ran MiXCR on the multiplex PCR reads. The table shows 350,000 to 500,000 distinct CDR3 sequences, with approximately 14% occurring only once. J lost 8 bases, V lost 3 bases, and 4 bases had no gene match. Germline V gene sequence: CDR1 DFQATT, CDR2 SNEGSKA (reference sequence). The CDR3 covers 14 residues. In addition, the sample was reused for a study of T cells in Graves' hyperthyroidism and ophthalmopathy.

The V and J genes are TRBV20-1 and TRBJ2-1, with 13 nucleotides matching TRBD2. This TCR derives from a woman aged 45-65 years with Graves disease. The source material was peripheral blood mononuclear cells (PBMCs), sampled at new diagnosis, from a patient treated with antithyroid drugs. CDR3 region: CSASPGLAGYEQFF. The CDR3 DNA reads TGCAGTGCTAGTCCGGGACTAGCGGGGTATGAGCAGTTCTTC.